The 5 T cell receptor beta chains given below trace back to one sample, sequenced in a study of shared clonotypes between healthy human individuals. Repertoires were generated with immunoSEQ multiplex PCR, while TCRdb's copy carries only in-frame clones and drops some. Among over 950,000 clones, about 72% were seen once, and the ten largest hold roughly 0.83%. Sequenced: memory CD4+ T cells from PBMCs. Subset indicated: CD45RA-negative fraction. These receptors came from a man aged 18 to 29 in good health. Some clones in this sample may be carry-over from other donors' samples.

This clone was observed a single time. J is TRBJ1-1 and V is TRBV5-1, with TRBD1 as a possible D gene (5 bases). The CDR3 runs to 15 residues. V dropped 1 base and J dropped 7 bases, with 17 bases sitting between them. The germline V gene has CDR1 SGHRS and CDR2 YFSETQ. The CDR3 bases are TGCGCCAGCAGCTTGAACCCCGGGACGGTTGTTGAAGCTTTCTTT. Translation: CASSLNPGTVVEAFF.

This clone was seen a few times. The chain's CDR3 is CASSFQGRIQYF. CDR3 nucleotide sequence: TGTGCCAGCAGCTTTCAGGGACGCATTCAGTACTTC. This chain uses TRBV7-9 with TRBJ2-4; D may be TRBD1 or TRBD2 (5 bases each). The ends were cut back, 3 bases at V and 9 bases at J, with 9 bases in the middle. The CDR3 has 12 amino acids. Germline V gene sequence: CDR1 SEHNR, CDR2 FQNEAQ (reference sequence).

V gene TRBV5-1 combines with J gene TRBJ2-1; 8 positions match TRBD2. Losses at the gene ends were 5 bases for V and 4 bases for J; bases not matched to a gene: 11. This CDR3 comprises 16 residues. Germline V CDR1 and CDR2: SGHRS, YFSETQ. CDR3 protein: CASRREASIAYNEQFF. The CDR3 DNA reads as TGCGCCAGCAGGCGGGAGGCCTCCATAGCGTACAATGAGCAGTTCTTC.

This clone has more than one count but fewer than ten. The rearrangement links TRBV12-5 to TRBJ1-1; D not resolved. The ends were cut back, 7 bases at V and 3 bases at J, with 12 bases in the middle. This CDR3 has 13 amino acids. Germline CDR1 and CDR2: LGHNT and FRNRAP. CDR3 residues: CASAPTADTEAFF. Written as DNA, the CDR3 is TGTGCTAGTGCCCCCACAGCGGACACTGAAGCTTTCTTT.

This chain joins TRBV5-1 and TRBJ1-3; D uncertain. The CDR3 sequence is 18 residues long. Germline-derived CDR1 and CDR2 are SGHRS and YFSETQ. Trimming removed 3 bases at V and 0 bases at J, with 19 bases between. CDR3 DNA: TGCGCCAGCAGCTGGGCTGGAGAGGGCTCAAGCTCTGGAAACACCATATATTTT. Its protein is CASSWAGEGSSSGNTIYF.